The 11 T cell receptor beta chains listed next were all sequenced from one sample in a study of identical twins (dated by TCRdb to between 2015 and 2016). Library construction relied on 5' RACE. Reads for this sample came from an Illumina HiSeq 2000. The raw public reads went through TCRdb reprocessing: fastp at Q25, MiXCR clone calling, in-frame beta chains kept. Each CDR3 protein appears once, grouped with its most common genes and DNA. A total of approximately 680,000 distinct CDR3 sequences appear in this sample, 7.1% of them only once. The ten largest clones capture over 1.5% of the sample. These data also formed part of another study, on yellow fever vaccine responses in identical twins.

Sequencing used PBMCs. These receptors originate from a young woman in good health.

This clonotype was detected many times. The DNA for the CDR3 is TGTGCCAGCAGCCAAGATCTCATGAACACTGAAGCTTTCTTT. Its protein is CASSQDLMNTEAFF. V gene TRBV3-1 combines with J gene TRBJ1-1, with unresolved D. The germline gives CDR1 LGHDT, CDR2 YNNKEL (reference sequence). Trimming pared 0 bases from V and 0 bases from J, leaving 5 bases between. There are 14 residues in the CDR3.

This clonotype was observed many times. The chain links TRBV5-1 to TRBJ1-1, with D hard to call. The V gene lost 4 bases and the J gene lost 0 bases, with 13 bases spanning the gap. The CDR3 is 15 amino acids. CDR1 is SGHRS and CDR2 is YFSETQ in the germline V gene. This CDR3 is CASSTDGFMNTEAFF. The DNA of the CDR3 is TGCGCCAGCAGCACGGACGGATTCATGAACACTGAAGCTTTCTTT.

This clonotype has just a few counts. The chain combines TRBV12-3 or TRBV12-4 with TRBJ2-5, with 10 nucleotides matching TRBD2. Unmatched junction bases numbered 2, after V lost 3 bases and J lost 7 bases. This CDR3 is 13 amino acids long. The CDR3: CASSLKREGTQYF. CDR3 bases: TGTGCCAGCAGTTTGAAGCGGGAGGGGACCCAGTACTTC.

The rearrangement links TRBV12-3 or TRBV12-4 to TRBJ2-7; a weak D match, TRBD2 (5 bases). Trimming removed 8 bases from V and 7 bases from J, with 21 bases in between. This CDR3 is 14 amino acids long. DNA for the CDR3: TGTGCCAGCGCGCCACCCGGGATACGCTATGAGCAGTACTTC. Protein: CASAPPGIRYEQYF.

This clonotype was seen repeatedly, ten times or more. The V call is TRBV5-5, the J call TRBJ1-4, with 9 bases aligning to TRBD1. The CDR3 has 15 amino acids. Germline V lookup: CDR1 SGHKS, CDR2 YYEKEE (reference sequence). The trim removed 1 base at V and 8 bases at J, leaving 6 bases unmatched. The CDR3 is CASSLTIDRGEKLFF. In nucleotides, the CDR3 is TGTGCCAGCAGCTTGACCATAGACAGGGGGGAAAAACTGTTTTTT.

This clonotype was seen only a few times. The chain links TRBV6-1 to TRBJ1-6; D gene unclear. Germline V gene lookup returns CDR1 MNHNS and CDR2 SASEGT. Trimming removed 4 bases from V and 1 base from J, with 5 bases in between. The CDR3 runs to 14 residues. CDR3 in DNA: TGTGCCAGCAGTGTGGGTTCCTATAATTCACCCCTCCACTTT. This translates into CASSVGSYNSPLHF.

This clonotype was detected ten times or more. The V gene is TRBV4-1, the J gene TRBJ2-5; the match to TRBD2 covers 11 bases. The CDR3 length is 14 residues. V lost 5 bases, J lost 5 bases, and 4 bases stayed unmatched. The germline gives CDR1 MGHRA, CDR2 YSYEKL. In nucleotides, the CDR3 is TGCGCCAGCAGCAAACTAGCGGGGGTTGAGACCCAGTACTTC. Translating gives CASSKLAGVETQYF.

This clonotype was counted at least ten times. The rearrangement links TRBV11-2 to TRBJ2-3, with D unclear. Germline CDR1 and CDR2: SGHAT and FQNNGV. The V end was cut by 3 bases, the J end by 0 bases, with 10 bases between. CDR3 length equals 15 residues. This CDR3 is CASSFVQPSTDTQYF. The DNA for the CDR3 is TGTGCCAGCAGCTTTGTCCAGCCTAGCACAGATACGCAGTATTTT.

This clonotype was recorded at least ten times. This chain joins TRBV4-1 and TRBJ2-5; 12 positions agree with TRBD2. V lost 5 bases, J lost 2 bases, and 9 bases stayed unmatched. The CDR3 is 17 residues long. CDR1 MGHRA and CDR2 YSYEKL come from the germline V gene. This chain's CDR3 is CASSIRTSGTAQETQYF. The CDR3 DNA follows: TGCGCCAGCAGCATACGGACTAGCGGGACGGCACAAGAGACCCAGTACTTC.

This CDR3 reads CSARDNRGEGYTF. Here the CDR3 DNA reads TGCAGTGCTAGAGATAATAGGGGAGAGGGCTACACCTTC. The chain recombines TRBV20-1 with TRBJ1-2; weak D call: TRBD1 (5 bases). CDR1 DFQATT and CDR2 SNEGSKA come from the germline V gene (reference sequence). The V end lost 0 bases, the J end lost 8 bases, and 13 bases lay between the germline ends. CDR3 length equals 13 residues.

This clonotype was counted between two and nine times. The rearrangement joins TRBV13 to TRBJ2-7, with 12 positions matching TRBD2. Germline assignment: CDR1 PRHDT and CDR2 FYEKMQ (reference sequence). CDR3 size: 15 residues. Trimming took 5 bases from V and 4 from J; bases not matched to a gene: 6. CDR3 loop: CASSPWTSGKYEQYF. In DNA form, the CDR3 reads TGTGCCAGCAGCCCATGGACTAGCGGGAAGTACGAGCAGTACTTC.